The 16 T cell receptor beta chains presented below share a single source sample, sequenced in a study of blood T cell repertoires in COVID-19. TCRdb's copy holds only in-frame clones and misses some; the assay was immunoSEQ multiplex PCR. The sample has approximately 500,000 clones, about 88% seen once; the top ten hold roughly 7.4%. Sample: peripheral blood. These receptors were collected from a woman in her forties or fifties with COVID-19, enrolled during active disease.

This chain joins TRBV5-6 and TRBJ2-5; 9 nucleotides agree with TRBD2. CDR1 and CDR2 (germline): SGHDT, YYEEEE. The CDR3 spans 14 residues. Germline trimming cut 2 bases from V and 5 bases from J; bases unmatched to any gene: 4. The CDR3 spells CASSFLTSGETQYF. The CDR3 bases are TGTGCCAGCAGCTTCCTGACTAGCGGTGAGACCCAGTACTTC. The whole variable domain, remainder taken from reference TRBV5-6 and TRBJ2-5, is DAGVTQSPTHLIKTRGQQVTLRCSPKSGHDTVSWYQQALGQGPQFIFQYYEEEERQRGNFPDRFSGHQFPNYSSELNVNALLLGDSALYLCASSFLTSGETQYFGPGTRLLVL.

The V gene is TRBV3-1 (or the pseudogene TRBV3-2), the J gene TRBJ2-3, with 7 nucleotides matching TRBD2. Germline-derived CDR1 and CDR2 are LGHDT and YNNKEL (reference sequence). The CDR3 totals 16 residues. After removal of 3 bases from V and 6 bases from J, the junction contained 12 bases not matched to a gene. The CDR3 sequence: CASSHRSGGGRDTQYF. CDR3 nucleotides: TGTGCCAGCAGCCATCGGTCGGGCGGGGGAAGGGATACGCAGTATTTT.

The J gene is TRBJ2-3, the V gene TRBV19; a weak D match, TRBD2 (7 bases). In germline, CDR1 is LNHDA, CDR2 SQIVND (reference sequence). V lost 10 bases and J 1 base, leaving 15 bases between the germline ends. The CDR3 spans 14 residues. Here the CDR3 reads CATDSGGRTDTQYF. For the CDR3, the DNA is TGTGCCACCGACTCGGGGGGCCGCACAGATACGCAGTATTTT.

On this clone: Relative to the germline gene, one junction end is altered; a read error may explain this. The chain joins TRBV20-1 to TRBJ1-1; D is unclear. The CDR3 loop spans 11 amino acids. The germline V gene encodes CDR1 DFQATT and CDR2 SNEGSKA (reference sequence). CDR3 in amino acids: CSARTDTGAFF. The CDR3 region has the DNA TGCAGTGCTAGAACCGACACTGGAGCTTTCTTT.

This clone was seen more than once but under ten times. The chain recombines TRBV7-2 with TRBJ2-3, with 13 nucleotides matching TRBD2. V dropped 5 bases and J dropped 1; count of bases not matched to a gene: 6. From germline, CDR1 is SGHTA and CDR2 FQGNSA. The length of the CDR3 is 17 residues. CDR3 region: CASSPEGLAGGTDTQYF. CDR3 DNA: TGTGCCAGCAGCCCCGAAGGACTAGCGGGGGGCACAGATACGCAGTATTTT.

The V call is TRBV9, the J call TRBJ2-2; 7 nucleotides align to TRBD1. From germline, CDR1 is SGDLS and CDR2 YYNGEE. The CDR3 is made up of 16 amino acids. Trimming took 4 bases from V and 0 from J; bases not matched to a gene: 6. The CDR3, as DNA: TGTGCCAGCAGCTTCACAGGGGATTCGAACACCGGGGAGCTGTTTTTT. It codes for CASSFTGDSNTGELFF.

The rearrangement uses TRBV3-1 (or the pseudogene TRBV3-2) and TRBJ1-1; D uncertain. CDR3 length equals 14 residues. CDR1 and CDR2 from the germline V gene are LGHDT and YNNKEL (reference sequence). The V gene lost 1 base and the J gene lost 8 bases, with 14 bases spanning the gap. In DNA, the CDR3 is TGTGCCAGCAGCCAAGCGGCAGGTGCTACCGAAGCTTTCTTT. It encodes CASSQAAGATEAFF.

This clone was seen just once. The rearrangement joins TRBV19 to TRBJ1-4; D perhaps matches TRBD1 (5 bases). The CDR3 sequence is 12 residues long. Germline CDR1 is LNHDA and CDR2 is SQIVND (reference sequence). V was shortened by 9 bases and J by 4 bases, with 9 bases between the two germline ends. This CDR3 is CARGLFNEKLFF. As DNA, the CDR3 is TGTGCCAGGGGGCTTTTTAATGAAAAACTGTTTTTT.

Here the CDR3 DNA reads TGTGCCAGTAGTATCCTCTCTCAGCCCCAGCATTTT. Amino acid sequence: CASSILSQPQHF. The chain combines TRBV19 with TRBJ1-5; D is undetermined. Looked up from germline, CDR1 is LNHDA and CDR2 is SQIVND (reference sequence). The germline V and J ends were trimmed by 3 bases and 6 bases, with 6 bases remaining between them. The CDR3 runs to 12 residues.

The V and J genes are TRBV5-1 and TRBJ2-1; 9 nucleotides line up with TRBD2. There are 15 residues in the CDR3. Germline CDR1 SGHRS, CDR2 YFSETQ. The ends lost 0 bases at V and 4 bases at J; junction bases unmatched: 2. As DNA, the CDR3 is TGCGCCAGCAGCTTGGGTAGCGGGGGATACAATGAGCAGTTCTTC. Amino acids: CASSLGSGGYNEQFF.

This clone occurred once. The J gene is TRBJ2-7, the V gene TRBV11-2; 9 bases agree with TRBD1. After removal of 4 bases from V and 7 bases from J, the junction contained 14 bases not matched to a gene. CDR1 and CDR2 from the germline V gene are SGHAT and FQNNGV. CDR3 length: 16 amino acids. DNA for the CDR3: TGTGCCAGCAGCTATATGAATATACAGGGGGCAAGGGAGCAGTACTTC. Protein product: CASSYMNIQGAREQYF.

The CDR3, as DNA: TGTGCCAGCCAGGGGCTGCTCCCTTATACGCAGTATTTT. Translation: CASQGLLPYTQYF. The J gene is TRBJ2-3, the V gene TRBV28; perhaps TRBD1 as D (6 bases). V lost 8 bases and J lost 7, with 16 bases in between. This CDR3 is built from 13 residues. Germline V gene data show CDR1 as MDHEN and CDR2 as SYDVKM.

V is TRBV6-6 and J is TRBJ1-2; 10 nucleotides line up with TRBD1. V gave up 6 bases and J gave up 3 bases; unmatched junction bases: 7. CDR3 length: 15 residues. Germline CDR1 reads MNHNY; CDR2 reads SVGAGI (reference sequence). Here the CDR3 reads CASRYDRGRDYGYTF. The CDR3 region has the DNA TGTGCCAGCAGGTACGACAGGGGGCGCGACTATGGCTACACCTTC.

The V gene is TRBV12-5, the J gene TRBJ2-7; a possible D gene is TRBD1 (5 bases). Trimming took 4 bases from V and 4 from J, leaving 8 bases between them. Germline-derived CDR1 and CDR2 are LGHNT and FRNRAP. This CDR3 region has 12 residues. The CDR3 nucleotides read TGTGCTAGTGGTTCCGACAGTTACGAGCAGTACTTC. It is translated as CASGSDSYEQYF. Drawing the rest from reference TRBV12-5 and TRBJ2-7, the complete variable domain is DARVTQTPRHKVTEMGQEVTMRCQPILGHNTVFWYRQTMMQGLELLAYFRNRAPLDDSGMPKDRFSAEMPDATLATLKIQPSEPRDSAVYFCASGSDSYEQYFGPGTRLTVT.

V usage is TRBV5-1 and J usage is TRBJ2-3; 8 nucleotides align to TRBD2. The CDR3 spans 16 residues. Germline V gives CDR1 SGHRS, CDR2 YFSETQ. The V segment lost 6 bases and the J segment 2 bases; nucleotides outside the gene matches: 11. The CDR3 DNA reads TGCGCCAGCACCCCCGGGGGGGGAATGATCACAGATACGCAGTATTTT. Its protein is CASTPGGGMITDTQYF.

The chain employs TRBV30 and TRBJ2-1, with 8 positions matching TRBD2. This CDR3 is built from 16 residues. The germline V gene encodes CDR1 GTSNPN and CDR2 SVGIG (reference sequence). Trimming took 3 bases from V and 0 from J; bases not matched to a gene: 7. The CDR3 bases are TGTGCCTGGAGCGGTCGGGGGGGGAGCTCCTACAATGAGCAGTTCTTC. Translation: CAWSGRGGSSYNEQFF.